Listed below are T cell receptor beta chains from one sample, sequenced in a study of cytomegalovirus exposure and HLA in healthy donors. Profiling relied on immunoSEQ multiplex PCR, and the TCRdb table lists in-frame clones only, not all of them. This sample yields about 200,000 clones, of which roughly 85% are seen a single time; over 1.5% belongs to the top ten. Source material: PBMCs. The receptors were sampled from a male donor in good health and CMV-seronegative. The conserved cysteine and the conserved F or W are not part of the CDR3 here. Part of the rows lack a size; the others show once, few, many or a class for expanded clones.

clone size	V gene	CDR3 protein
NA	TRBV9	ASSVEEGYGYT
NA	TRBV28	ASKTGGRTEAF
NA	TRBV2	ASLQTGPFWGYT
NA	TRBV28	ASSFSYEQY
NA	TRBV4-3	ASSQAPRATNTEAF
NA	TRBV18	ASSGVQGGGQPQH
NA	TRBV13	ASSLVRDSYEQY
NA	TRBV13	ASSQYGTGGYMETQY
few	TRBV28	ASSSGLAGVTGELF
once	TRBV5-1	ASSLGDGGTDTQY
NA	TRBV7-6	ASSLAPQGVEQY
NA	TRBV28	ASNRRDRSDSPLH
NA	TRBV19	ASSQGQGYGYT
NA	TRBV7-2	ASSLAVSGTQY
NA	TRBV4-3	ASSYGTSENNEQF
NA	TRBV7-9	AVGRDSSGNTIY
NA	TRBV6-5	ASRPSGETYEQY
NA	TRBV11-2	ASSPGQGSTEAF
NA	TRBV5-4	ASSLDGHEQY
NA	TRBV2	ASSATSGSSLSTDTQY
NA	TRBV27	ASSLRLAGSYEQY
NA	TRBV7-3	ASSFSGQMNTEAF
NA	TRBV7-8	ASSTRGSGNTIY
NA	TRBV6-5	ASSYSTQGSDLH
NA	TRBV6-1	ASSEVGQYNEQF
few	TRBV20-1	SAILQGLSF
NA	TRBV6-7	ASSYSAGTGDNEQF
few	TRBV7-9	ASSRSAADYGYT
few	TRBV10-1	ASSESGSSTSGDSTEAF
NA	TRBV18	ASSKTGKETQY
NA	TRBV10-3	AISEFGGPTEAF
NA	TRBV5-4	ASSGPGGVDTIY
NA	TRBV6-4	ASSDSVAGGFEQF
NA	TRBV7-3	ASSLVGGDGQY
NA	TRBV28	ASGRDWNQPQH
NA	TRBV9	ASARGRGYGYT
NA	TRBV27	ASSLQRQTETQY
NA	TRBV2	ASSENRGNTGELF
once	TRBV28	ASSAGGVELF
NA	TRBV7-2	ASSPRRGGGTGELF
NA	TRBV30	ALGGAGQF
NA	TRBV6-5	ASSEGGTEAF
NA	TRBV6-5	ASSYSPGKGYEQY
once	TRBV9	ASSVGHNQPQH
NA	TRBV6-5	ASSYTRLQFYEQY
NA	TRBV10-3	ATGLVLTDTQY
NA	TRBV11-2	ASSPGGYSNQPQH
NA	TRBV9	ASSVGKGARNTQY
NA	TRBV15	ATSNHRDQNIQY
NA	TRBV6-6	ASKRQGNTEAF
NA	TRBV6-1	ASSLQGGGSYGYT
NA	TRBV6-4	ASSDTGGQYNEQF
once	TRBV6-6	ASSYGGTGEIGKLF
NA	TRBV2	ASAPGQGFVGELF
NA	TRBV5-6	ASSLRGGQETQY